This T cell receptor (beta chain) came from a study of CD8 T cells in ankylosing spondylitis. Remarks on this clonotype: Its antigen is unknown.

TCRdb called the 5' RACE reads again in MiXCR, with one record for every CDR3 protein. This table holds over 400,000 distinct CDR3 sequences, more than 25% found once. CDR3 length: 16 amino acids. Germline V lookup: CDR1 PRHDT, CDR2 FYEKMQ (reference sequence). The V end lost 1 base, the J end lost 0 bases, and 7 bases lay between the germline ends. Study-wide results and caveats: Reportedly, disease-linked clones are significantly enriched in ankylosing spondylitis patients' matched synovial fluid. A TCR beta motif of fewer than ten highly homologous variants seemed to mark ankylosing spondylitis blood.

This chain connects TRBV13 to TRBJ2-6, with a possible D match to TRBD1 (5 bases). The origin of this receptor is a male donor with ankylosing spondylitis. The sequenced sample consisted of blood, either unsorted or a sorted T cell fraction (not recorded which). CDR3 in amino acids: CASSLVQGSGANVLTF. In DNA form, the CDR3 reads TGTGCCAGCAGCTTAGTGCAGGGCTCTGGGGCCAACGTCCTGACTTTC.